These 2 T cell receptor beta chains were sequenced from one sample in a study of T-cell memory formation after mild COVID-19. TCRdb redid the calling of the 5' RACE reads with MiXCR, one entry per CDR3 protein. Among some 13,000 distinct CDR3 sequences listed, about 12% were seen once. The material sequenced was PBMCs or a T cell subset sorted from them (not recorded which). These receptors were collected from an adult woman who had mild COVID-19 (a few samples of this study predate the infection). Cell type and time point are not known.

This clonotype was seen at least ten times. This rearrangement joins TRBV28 to TRBJ2-1; D is unresolved. The CDR3 consists of 14 residues. V lost 6 bases, J lost 0 bases, and 9 bases lay in between. Germline V CDR1 and CDR2: MDHEN, SYDVKM. Here the CDR3 reads CASRSGSSYNEQFF. CDR3 bases: TGTGCCAGCAGATCGGGTAGCTCCTACAATGAGCAGTTCTTC.

This clonotype was seen many times. The chain employs TRBV29-1 and TRBJ1-1; the D is unclear. V was cut by 1 base and J by 0 bases, with 6 bases left in between. The CDR3 contains 13 residues. Per the germline V gene, CDR1 is SQVTM and CDR2 is ANQGSEA. The CDR3 is CSVEALLNTEAFF. The CDR3 region has the DNA TGCAGCGTTGAAGCGCTCTTGAACACTGAAGCTTTCTTT.